What follows is one T cell receptor (beta chain) and its context. Its cognate antigen is unknown. Mismatch with germline at one junction end may stem from a read error. CDR1 is MGHDK, CDR2 SYGVNS, per germline. The length of the CDR3 is 13 residues. The data are from a study of T-cell memory formation after mild COVID-19. The wider study: Largely, the TCR clusters proved donor specific.

Whole-study results and caveats: Among clones peaking at day 37 in the second wave, SARS-CoV-2 specificity remained unconfirmed. Clones shrinking between day 15 and 85 showed a balanced CD4/CD8 split, and those that grew later tilted toward CD4+.

TCRalpha and TCRbeta libraries used 5'RACE with constant-segment primers and UMIs. From the 5' RACE reads, TCRdb called clonotypes with MiXCR, one entry per CDR3 protein. The data hold approximately 400,000 distinct CDR3 sequences, with about 24% observed a single time. This receptor was taken from an adult woman who had mild COVID-19 (a few samples of this study predate the infection). Cell type and time point are not known. The chain carries TRBV25-1 and TRBJ2-5, with D possibly TRBD2 on 6 matching bases. The sequenced sample consisted of PBMCs or a T cell subset sorted from them (not recorded which). CDR3 sequence: CASRGRGQVTQYF. CDR3 nucleotides: TGTGCCAGCAGGGGGCGGGGTCAAGTGACCCAGTACTTC.